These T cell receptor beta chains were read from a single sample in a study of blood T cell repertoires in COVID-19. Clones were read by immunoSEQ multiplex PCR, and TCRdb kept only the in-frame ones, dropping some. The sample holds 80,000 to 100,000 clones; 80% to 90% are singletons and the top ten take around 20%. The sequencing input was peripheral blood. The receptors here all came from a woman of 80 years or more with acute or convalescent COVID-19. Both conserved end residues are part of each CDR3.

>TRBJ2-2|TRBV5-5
CASSLARQGNTGELFF
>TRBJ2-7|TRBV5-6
CASRRRGSTYEQYF
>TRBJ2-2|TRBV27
CASSSETGELFF
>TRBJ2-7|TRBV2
CASRAGTYEQYF
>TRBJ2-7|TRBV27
CASSYRTGNEQYF
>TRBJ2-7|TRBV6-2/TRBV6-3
CASSYGWDRSSYEQYF
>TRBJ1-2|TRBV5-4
CASSFAGTRNYGYTF
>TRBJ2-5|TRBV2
CASSGFASGSGRQYF
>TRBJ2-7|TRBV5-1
CASSITGLHEQYF
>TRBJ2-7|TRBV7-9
CASSLGVAGNEQYF
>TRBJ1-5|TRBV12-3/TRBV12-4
CASSNFQGVYQHF
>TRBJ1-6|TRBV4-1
CASSQGSTLGSPLHF
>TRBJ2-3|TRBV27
CASSPGLAGGPSTDTQYF
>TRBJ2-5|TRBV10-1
CASSESKRGETQYF
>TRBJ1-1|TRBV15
CATSRDGTVNTEAFF
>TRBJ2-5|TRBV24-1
CATSDLPRAGGPQETQYF
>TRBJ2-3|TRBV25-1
CASSGWGLGPDTQYF
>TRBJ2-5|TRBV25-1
CASSDLLAGETQYF
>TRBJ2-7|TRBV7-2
CASSLGGQVGEQYF
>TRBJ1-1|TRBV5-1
CASSTQGGNTEAFF
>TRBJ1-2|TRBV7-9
CASSSRDGGARGYTF
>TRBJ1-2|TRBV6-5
CASSYRSDRNYGYTF
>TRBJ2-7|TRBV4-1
CASSQDHGGLHQYF
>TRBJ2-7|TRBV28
CASSGFPPTYEQYF
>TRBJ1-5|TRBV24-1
CATSDPGGDQPQHF
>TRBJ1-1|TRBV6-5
CASSYRLMNTEAFF
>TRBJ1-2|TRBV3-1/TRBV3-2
CASSQQGGYTF
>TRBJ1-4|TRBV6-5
CASREGAEQEKLFF
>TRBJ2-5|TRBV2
CASSARQGGETQYF
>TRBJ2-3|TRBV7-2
CASSFRTSGVTDTQYF
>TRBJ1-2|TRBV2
CASSVSDTAPYGYTF
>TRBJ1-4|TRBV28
CASSYRLEKLFF
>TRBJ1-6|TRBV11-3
CASTRDRGPKNSPLHF
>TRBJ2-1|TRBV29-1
CSVALEAGGLSSYNEQFF
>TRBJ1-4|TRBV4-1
CASSQAGGNRGEKLFF
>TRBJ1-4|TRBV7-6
CASSQQQGINEKLFF
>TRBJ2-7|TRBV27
CASSFAGTREQYF
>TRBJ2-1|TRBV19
CASRPWQGGEQFF
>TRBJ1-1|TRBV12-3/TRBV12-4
CASSLGPEAFF
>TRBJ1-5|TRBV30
CAWSRQNNQPQHF
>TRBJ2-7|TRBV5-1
CASSRPSPGDQGEQYF
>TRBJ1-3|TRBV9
CASSEGEVSGNTIYF